These 2 T cell receptor beta chains were sequenced from one sample in a study of CD8+CD57+ T cells in acquired aplastic anemia. The patients chosen for sequencing had shown expansion of CD8+CD57+ cells (detected by flow cytometry). Genomic DNA served as template for TCR beta VDJ and CDR3 profiling. Via MiXCR, TCRdb re-called the reads, giving one row per CDR3 protein. Of hundreds of thousands of distinct CDR3 sequences listed, approximately 51% are singletons. Sample: sorted CD4+, CD8+, or CD8+CD57+ T cells (not recorded which) from PBMCs. These receptors came from a human donor with aplastic anemia.

V gene TRBV7-6 combines with J gene TRBJ2-7; 16 bases are shared with TRBD2. V dropped 5 bases and J dropped 6; count of bases not matched to a gene: 13. The CDR3 runs to 18 residues. Germline V gene lookup returns CDR1 SGHVS and CDR2 FNYEAQ. The CDR3 DNA is TGTGCCAGCAGCCGCGGGACTAGCGGGGGGGCCTTCGGGGGCGAGCAGTACTTC. This encodes CASSRGTSGGAFGGEQYF. Variable domain in full (rest from reference TRBV7-6 and TRBJ2-7): GAGVSQSPRYKVTKRGQDVALRCDPISGHVSLYWYRQALGQGPEFLTYFNYEAQQDKSGLPNDRFSAERPEGSISTLTIQRTEQRDSAMYRCASSRGTSGGAFGGEQYFGPGTRLTVT.

The V call is TRBV20-1, the J call TRBJ2-4; a possible D gene is TRBD2 (6 bases). The CDR3 is 15 residues long. Germline CDR1 reads DFQATT; CDR2 reads SNEGSKA (reference sequence). V lost 1 base, J lost 5 bases, and 15 bases lay in between. CDR3 amino acids: CSARGGSGPENIQYF. CDR3 sequence (DNA): TGCAGTGCTAGAGGGGGAAGCGGGCCTGAAAACATTCAGTACTTC.